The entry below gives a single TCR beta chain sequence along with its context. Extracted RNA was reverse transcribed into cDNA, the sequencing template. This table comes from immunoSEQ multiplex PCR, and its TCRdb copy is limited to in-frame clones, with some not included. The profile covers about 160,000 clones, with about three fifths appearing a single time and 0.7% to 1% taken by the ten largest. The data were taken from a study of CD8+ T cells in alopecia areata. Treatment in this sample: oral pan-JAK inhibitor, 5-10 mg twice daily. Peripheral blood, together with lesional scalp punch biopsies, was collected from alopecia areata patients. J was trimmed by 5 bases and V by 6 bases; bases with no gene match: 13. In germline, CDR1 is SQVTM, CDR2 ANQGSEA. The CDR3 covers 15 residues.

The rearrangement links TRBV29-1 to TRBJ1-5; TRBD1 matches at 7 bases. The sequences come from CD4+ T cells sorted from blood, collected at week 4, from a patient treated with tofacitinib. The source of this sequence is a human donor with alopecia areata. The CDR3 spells CSVPGGDSLDQPQHF. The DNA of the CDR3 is TGCAGCGTGCCAGGGGGGGACAGCCTAGATCAGCCCCAGCATTTT.